The T cell receptor (beta chain) described here comes from a study of CD8 T cells in Susac syndrome. Random hexamers were used to reverse transcribe about 0.5 to 1 ug of RNA. In TCRdb, the immunoSEQ multiplex PCR reads were re-called with MiXCR into one record per CDR3 protein. The repertoire holds roughly 250,000 distinct CDR3 sequences, with roughly 95% as singletons. The sequence came from a human donor with Susac syndrome. Source material: CD4+ T cells from PBMCs.

CDR3 sequence: CASSVGSRQPQHF. In DNA, the CDR3 is TGTGCCAGCAGCGTAGGAAGTCGTCAGCCCCAGCATTTT. The chain has TRBV9 and TRBJ1-5; D not certain. Trimming pared 0 bases from V and 6 bases from J, leaving 7 bases between. The germline gives CDR1 SGDLS, CDR2 YYNGEE. The CDR3 spans 13 residues.